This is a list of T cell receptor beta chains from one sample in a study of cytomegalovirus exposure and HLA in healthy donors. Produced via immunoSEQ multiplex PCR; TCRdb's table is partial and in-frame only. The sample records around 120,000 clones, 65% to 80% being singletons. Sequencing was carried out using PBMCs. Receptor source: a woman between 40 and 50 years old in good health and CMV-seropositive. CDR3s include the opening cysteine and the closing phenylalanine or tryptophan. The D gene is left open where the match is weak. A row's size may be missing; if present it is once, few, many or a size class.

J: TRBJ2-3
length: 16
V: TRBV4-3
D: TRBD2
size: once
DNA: TGCGCCAGCAGCCCTGGACTAGCGGGAGTGGGAGATACGCAGTATTTT
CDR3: CASSPGLAGVGDTQYF

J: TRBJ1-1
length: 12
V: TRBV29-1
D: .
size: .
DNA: TGCAGCGTTGACCCAGGGAGGACTGAAGCTTTCTTT
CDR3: CSVDPGRTEAFF

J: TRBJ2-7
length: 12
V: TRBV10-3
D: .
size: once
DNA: TGTGCCATCCGTAATAGTCAAAACGAGCAGTACTTC
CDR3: CAIRNSQNEQYF

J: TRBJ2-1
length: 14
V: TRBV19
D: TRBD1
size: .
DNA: TGTGCCAGCCGATCTGGACAGGGATACAATGAGCAGTTCTTC
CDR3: CASRSGQGYNEQFF

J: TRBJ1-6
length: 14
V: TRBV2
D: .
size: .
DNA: TGTGCCAGCAGTGAAGCCGGGGAGAATTCACCCCTCCACTTT
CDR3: CASSEAGENSPLHF

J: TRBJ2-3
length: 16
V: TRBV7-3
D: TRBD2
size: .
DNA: TGTGCCAGCAGCCCACGACTAGCGGGAATCACAGATACGCAGTATTTT
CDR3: CASSPRLAGITDTQYF

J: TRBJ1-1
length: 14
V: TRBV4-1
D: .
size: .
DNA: TGCGCCAGCAGCCGGAACGGGGGGAACACTGAAGCTTTCTTT
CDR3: CASSRNGGNTEAFF

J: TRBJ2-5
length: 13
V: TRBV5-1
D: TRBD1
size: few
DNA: TGCGCCAGCTCGCAGGGGGCTCGGGAGACCCAGTACTTC
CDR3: CASSQGARETQYF

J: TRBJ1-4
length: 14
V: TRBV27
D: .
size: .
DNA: TGTGCCAGCAGTTTTGGGCAGCTTAATGAAAAACTGTTTTTT
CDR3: CASSFGQLNEKLFF

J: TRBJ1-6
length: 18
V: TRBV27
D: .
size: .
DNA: TGTGCCAGCAGTTTATATGGTGGATCTAGCTCCTATAATTCACCCCTCCACTTT
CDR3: CASSLYGGSSSYNSPLHF

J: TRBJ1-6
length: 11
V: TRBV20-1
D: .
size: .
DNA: TGCAGCGCGTCCCAGGGAGGAACCCTCCACTTT
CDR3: CSASQGGTLHF

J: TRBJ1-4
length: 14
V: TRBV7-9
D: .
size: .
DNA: TGTGCCAGCAGCTTGACATCAACTAATGAAAAACTGTTTTTT
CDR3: CASSLTSTNEKLFF

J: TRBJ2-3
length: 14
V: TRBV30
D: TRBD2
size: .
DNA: TGTGCCTGGCGACTAGCGGGAGGGCCGGGGACGCAGTATTTT
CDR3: CAWRLAGGPGTQYF

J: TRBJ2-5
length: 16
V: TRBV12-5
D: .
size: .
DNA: TGTGCTAGTGGTTTGGTCCTCCGGGACTCTCAAGAGACCCAGTACTTC
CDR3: CASGLVLRDSQETQYF

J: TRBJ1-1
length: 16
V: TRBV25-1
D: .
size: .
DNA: TGTGCCAGCAGTGAATCTGCCTTGGAGGTTCGCACTGAAGCTTTCTTT
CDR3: CASSESALEVRTEAFF

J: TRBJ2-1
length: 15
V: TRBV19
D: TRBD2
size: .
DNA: TGTGCCAGTAGTACCGCGGGGGGGACCTACAATGAGCAGTTCTTC
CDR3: CASSTAGGTYNEQFF

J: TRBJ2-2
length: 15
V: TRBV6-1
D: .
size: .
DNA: TGTGCCAGCAGTGAAGATCTAGGGAGATCCGGGGAGCTGTTTTTT
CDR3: CASSEDLGRSGELFF

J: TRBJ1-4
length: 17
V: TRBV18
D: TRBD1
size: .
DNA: TGTGCCAGCTCACCATTACAGGGGCCTGCAACTAATGAAAAACTGTTTTTT
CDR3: CASSPLQGPATNEKLFF

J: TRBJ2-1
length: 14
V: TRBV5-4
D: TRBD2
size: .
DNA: TGTGCCAGCAGCTTGCCGGGAGGTGAAAATGAGCAGTTCTTC
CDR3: CASSLPGGENEQFF

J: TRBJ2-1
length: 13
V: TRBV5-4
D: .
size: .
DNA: TGTGCCAGCAGCTTGGGACTGTACAATGAGCAGTTCTTC
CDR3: CASSLGLYNEQFF

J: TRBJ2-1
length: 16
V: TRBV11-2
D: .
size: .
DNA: TGTGCCAGCAGCTTTAAGGAGGTCACCCCCTACAATGAGCAGTTCTTC
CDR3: CASSFKEVTPYNEQFF

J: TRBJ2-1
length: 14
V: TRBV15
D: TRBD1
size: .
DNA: TGTGCCACCAGCAGGGACAGGGGGCAAGATGAGCAGTTCTTC
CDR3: CATSRDRGQDEQFF